Here is one T cell receptor (beta chain) with its context. The antigen it recognizes is unknown. The record has no base qualities; no much larger clone is one base away. This sample was included in a study of T cells after yellow fever vaccination (dated by TCRdb to about 2019). Study-level background: The SMART-Seq v4 Ultra Low Input RNA kit was used to prepare libraries from fractions with low cell numbers. Two healthy male donors made up the cohort, one aged 18 to 29 years and the other aged 30 to 40 years. Blood was collected at multiple timepoints before and after primary and secondary immunization, and bulk PBMC replicates and cell subsets were isolated. To follow T-cell clones before and after both primary and booster YFV17D yellow fever vaccination, bulk TCR alpha and beta repertoires underwent longitudinal sequencing.

Interpreted using the paper, the treatment or condition label stands for: live attenuated yellow fever vaccine strain. At every blood-draw timepoint, two biological replicates of bulk PBMCs were collected. A standard Ficoll-Paque protocol was used to isolate PBMCs from peripheral blood. TriZol was used to extract RNA from bulk PBMCs, from CD4 and CD8 fractions, and from dextramer-positive and dextramer-negative fractions. The paper as a whole reports these results and caveats: Most clones expanded after primary vaccination were re-detected after the booster (just under 97% of CD4 and 88% of CD8), suggesting broad memory maintenance. FACS-sorted repertoires could contain abundant contaminating clonotypes from the bulk population, so computational filtering was required. A small fraction of clonotypes showed up in both the CD4 and CD8 compartments, probably as a result of convergent recombination. The secondary T-cell response was weaker than the primary response but faster, peaking on day 5 instead of day 15. Because the study included only a couple of donors, the extent to which the findings can be generalized is limited.

TCR cDNA was made using 5'RACE template switching, a step that added a universal primer site and unique molecular identifiers. Priming of cDNA synthesis was performed from both the TCR alpha and TCR beta constant segments. Library amplification involved two PCR steps, and the second step added sample barcodes and sequencing adapters. Libraries were sequenced on Illumina HiSeq 2500 (2x100 bp) or NovaSeq (2x150 bp). On the study's bioinformatics: MIGEC was used to demultiplex reads and collapse the reads into UMI consensus sequences, and MiXCR was used for V(D)J alignment. Vaccine-responding clonotypes were defined with edgeR using replicate PBMC samples, requiring FDR below 0.01 and a log2 fold change above 5 up to day 15. Each bulk clonotype was labeled CD4 or CD8 based on which sequenced repertoire, CD4 or CD8, contained the clonotype at higher abundance. The public reads were run again by TCRdb, first through fastp at Q25 and then through MiXCR, and only productive beta chains were kept. Each CDR3 protein appears once, grouped with its most common genes and DNA. TCRdb's processing, not the authors', yielded these V and J calls. The sample table contains around 550,000 distinct CDR3 sequences; only one count was recorded for over 15% of them. The top ten hold more than 13% of the sample.

There are 17 amino acids in the CDR3, from cysteine to phenylalanine inclusive. Left in the record is the CDR3 DNA by itself, 51 bases read in frame from the first base. This sample comprised PBMCs, obtained 15 days after the yellow fever booster vaccination. The chain couples TRBV21-1 to TRBJ2-5; the DNA was not compared with TRBD2, the D call given in the table. TRBV21-1 is noted as a pseudogene. The TCR originated in a young man who received the YFV17D yellow fever vaccine. Here the CDR3 is given as CASSKAGPCFIGETQYF. Here is the DNA: TGTGCCAGCAGCAAAGCGGGCCCTTGCTTTATCGGGGAGACCCAGTACTTC.